This is a list of T cell receptor beta chains from one sample in a study of a mutant IDH1 vaccine in newly diagnosed glioma. Assay used: immunoSEQ multiplex PCR; TCRdb lists only in-frame clones, some missing. The sample consists of around 42,000 clones, approximately 85% of them appearing once. Their target antigens are unknown. Sequencing used PBMCs, obtained from a glioma patient whose treatment included an IDH1 peptide vaccine. Every receptor here comes from a man aged 35 to 55 with glioma. Each CDR3 is given with its conserved first and last residue. D genes are given only for firm matches.

length | V | D | CDR3
14 | TRBV6-1 | . | CASRGDHRTYEQYF
16 | TRBV25-1 | TRBD1 | CASSAPGQGWVETQYF
12 | TRBV15 | . | CATSRGSYEQYF
13 | TRBV6-5 | . | CASSYRLDYEQYF
15 | TRBV6-5 | TRBD2 | CATRGGLALLYEQYF
13 | TRBV10-3 | . | CAIMRRIQETQYF
13 | TRBV5-6 | . | CASSLPLNSPLHF
16 | TRBV4-3 | . | CASSQDLFDRSGELFF
12 | TRBV5-1 | . | CASSRDSYEQYF
11 | TRBV5-1 | . | CARTREEPQHF